One and the same sample provided the 25 T cell receptor beta chains below, sequenced in a study of technical replicates of blood from a few donors. Profiled with immunoSEQ multiplex PCR; TCRdb holds only in-frame clones, not every one. Counted here are tens of thousands of clones, around 87% occurring once; the ten biggest clones make up 4.5% to 5.5%. Sequences were obtained from PBMCs. The receptors were sampled from a human donor in good health. Some clones in this sample may be carry-over from other donors' samples.

V and J are TRBV15 and TRBJ2-5; D is possibly TRBD2 (5 bases). This CDR3 contains 20 residues. The V gene's germline CDR1 is LNHNV and CDR2 YYDKDF (reference sequence). V was shortened by 4 bases and J by 5 bases, with 32 bases between the two germline ends. CDR3 nucleotide sequence: TGTGCCACCAGCAAGGGAGACCTAAGATTCTCGAATCCGGGGTCGGAGACCCAGTACTTC. Translating gives CATSKGDLRFSNPGSETQYF.

This sequence joins TRBV7-9 and TRBJ2-7; D gene ambiguous. The CDR3 length is 13 residues. The germline CDR1 and CDR2 sequences are SEHNR and FQNEAQ (reference sequence). V lost 5 bases and J 2 bases, leaving 10 bases between the germline ends. The CDR3 is CASSPPVPYEQYF. Written as DNA, the CDR3 is TGTGCCAGCAGCCCCCCGGTTCCCTACGAGCAGTACTTC.

This clone was seen only a few times. V is TRBV4-2 and J is TRBJ1-1; TRBD1 might be the D (6 bases). Germline lookup yields CDR1 LGHNA and CDR2 YNFKEQ. V gave up 4 bases and J gave up 1 base, with 13 bases separating them. The CDR3 contains 15 residues. CDR3 sequence: CASSLQTGQNTEAFF. The CDR3 DNA follows: TGTGCCAGCAGCCTACAAACAGGGCAGAACACTGAAGCTTTCTTT.

This chain links TRBV5-4 with TRBJ2-3; TRBD2 agrees at 8 bases. Germline V gene sequence: CDR1 SGHNT, CDR2 YYREEE (reference sequence). The CDR3 sequence is 15 residues long. J lost 2 bases, V lost 4 bases, and 6 bases had no gene match. CDR3 in DNA: TGTGCCAGCAGCAGAAGCGGGGGATACACAGATACGCAGTATTTT. Translation: CASSRSGGYTDTQYF.

The chain uses TRBV5-1 and TRBJ2-2; D remains unclear. V lost 5 bases, J lost 4 bases, and 12 bases lay in between. In germline, CDR1 is SGHRS, CDR2 YFSETQ. The CDR3 has 14 residues. The chain's CDR3 is CASSETERTGELFF. CDR3 DNA: TGCGCCAGCAGTGAGACTGAACGCACCGGGGAGCTGTTTTTT.

This clone was detected only once. The V call is TRBV20-1, the J call TRBJ2-7; no reliable D call. CDR1 DFQATT and CDR2 SNEGSKA come from the germline V gene (reference sequence). The CDR3 contains 11 residues. Trimming removed 6 bases at V and 6 bases at J, with 12 bases between. CDR3 DNA sequence: TGCAGTGCCACCCGACTCACCGAGCAGTACTTC. Protein: CSATRLTEQYF.

This chain joins TRBV14 and TRBJ1-1; maybe TRBD1 (6 bases). The germline V gene encodes CDR1 SGHDN and CDR2 FVKESK. V dropped 3 bases and J dropped 1 base, with 9 bases sitting between them. The CDR3 runs to 14 residues. The CDR3 DNA is TGTGCCAGCAGCCAGGACAGCTCGAACACTGAAGCTTTCTTT. It is translated as CASSQDSSNTEAFF.

The chain carries TRBV4-2 and TRBJ2-2; TRBD1 matches 9 bases. J lost 6 bases, V lost 4 bases, and 6 bases had no gene match. Per germline, CDR1 LGHNA and CDR2 YNFKEQ. The CDR3 is 15 residues long. The CDR3 DNA is TGTGCCAGCAGCCCCCGGGACAGGGTCGCCGGGGAGCTGTTTTTT. Its translation is CASSPRDRVAGELFF.

The chain couples TRBV7-3 to TRBJ1-2; D not certain. The V gene's germline CDR1 is SGHTA and CDR2 FQGTGA. V was cut by 1 base and J by 8 bases, with 14 bases left in between. The CDR3 runs to 14 residues. The chain's CDR3 is CASSLNPGGRGYTF. For the CDR3, the DNA is TGTGCCAGCAGCTTAAACCCCGGAGGGAGAGGCTACACCTTC.

This chain links TRBV2 with TRBJ1-4; tentative D call: TRBD1 (6 bases). CDR1 SNHLY and CDR2 FYNNEI come from the germline V gene. Trimming took off 6 bases at V and 3 bases at J, with 17 bases between the two ends. There are 16 residues in the CDR3. In DNA form, the CDR3 reads TGTGCCAGCAGCCTACAGGGCAGGGCATCTAATGAAAAACTGTTTTTT. It specifies CASSLQGRASNEKLFF.

The V gene is TRBV1, the J gene TRBJ2-3; TRBD1, the D gene given by the table, was not confirmed from the DNA. TRBV1 is reported as a pseudogene. The CDR3 sequence is 17 residues long. In DNA, the CDR3 is TGCACCAGCAGCCAAGTAGAAGGGGTAAATAACACAGATACGCAGTATTTT. Translation gives CTSSQVEGVNNTDTQYF.

V is TRBV6-1 and J is TRBJ2-1, with no clear D. Germline loops: CDR1 MNHNS, CDR2 SASEGT. The V gene lost 4 bases and the J gene lost 0 bases, with 10 bases spanning the gap. This CDR3 is 15 amino acids long. CDR3 sequence reads: CASSAGLSSYNEQFF. The CDR3 DNA is TGTGCCAGCAGTGCGGGTCTTTCCTCCTACAATGAGCAGTTCTTC.

The chain employs TRBV19 and TRBJ2-7, with D perhaps TRBD1 (8 bases). This CDR3 region has 13 residues. The germline CDR1 and CDR2 sequences are LNHDA and SQIVND (reference sequence). V was clipped by 6 bases and J by 6 bases, with 15 bases between them. CDR3 sequence (DNA): TGTGCCAGTAGCTCGACAGGGGAGGGCGAGCAGTACTTC. It codes for CASSSTGEGEQYF.

The chain recombines TRBV10-3 with TRBJ1-2; D gene unclear. CDR3 size: 16 residues. Trimming pared 2 bases from V and 4 bases from J, leaving 17 bases between. Germline values: CDR1 ENHRY, CDR2 SYGVKD. The CDR3 DNA is TGTGCCATCAGTGAGAGTCGGGAAGGGAAGGGCTATGGCTACACCTTC. It encodes CAISESREGKGYGYTF.

The gene calls are TRBV2 and TRBJ1-1, with D uncertain. CDR1 is SNHLY, CDR2 FYNNEI, per germline. Trimming removed 3 bases at V and 5 bases at J, with 10 bases between. This CDR3 is built from 13 residues. Here the CDR3 DNA reads TGTGCCAGCAGTGAGGTCCGGGGAACTGAAGCTTTCTTT. It translates to CASSEVRGTEAFF.

V is TRBV2 and J is TRBJ1-5; no reliable D call. The CDR3 length is 13 residues. Trimming stripped 6 bases from V and 0 bases from J, with 6 bases between. Per the germline V gene, CDR1 is SNHLY and CDR2 is FYNNEI. The CDR3 DNA is TGTGCCAGCAGACGGAGTAGCAATCAGCCCCAGCATTTT. Its translation: CASRRSSNQPQHF. The variable domain in full, completed from reference TRBV2 and TRBJ1-5, reads EPEVTQTPSHQVTQMGQEVILRCVPISNHLYFYWYRQILGQKVEFLVSFYNNEISEKSEIFDDQFSVERPDGSNFTLKIRSTKLEDSAMYFCASRRSSNQPQHFGDGTRLSIL.

V usage is TRBV4-1 and J usage is TRBJ1-2; TRBD1 might be the D (6 bases). CDR3 size: 15 residues. The germline CDR1 and CDR2 sequences are MGHRA and YSYEKL. V was shortened by 2 bases and J by 7 bases, with 17 bases between the two germline ends. The CDR3 protein is CASSQLGGALGGYTF. Written as DNA, the CDR3 is TGCGCCAGCAGCCAACTCGGGGGGGCGTTGGGTGGCTACACCTTC.

The CDR3 loop reads CASSPETGSPFF. CDR3 coding DNA: TGTGCCAGCTCACCAGAGACAGGGAGTCCTTTCTTT. V gene TRBV18 combines with J gene TRBJ1-1; 7 nucleotides line up with TRBD1. CDR1 is KGHSH and CDR2 is LQKENI in the germline V gene. The V and J ends lost 2 bases and 12 bases, in that order; junction bases with no gene match: 6. The CDR3 loop spans 12 amino acids. The full variable domain, with the rest looked up from reference TRBV18 and TRBJ1-1, is NAGVMQNPRHLVRRRGQEARLRCSPMKGHSHVYWYRQLPEEGLKFMVYLQKENIIDESGMPKERFSAEFPKEGPSILRIQQVVRGDSAAYFCASSPETGSPFFGQGTRLTVV.

The chain is built from TRBV5-1 and TRBJ2-6; 7 bases map to TRBD2. This CDR3 has 16 residues. J lost 2 bases, V lost 4 bases, and 6 bases had no gene match. CDR1 is SGHRS and CDR2 is YFSETQ in the germline V gene. The CDR3 spells CASSRPGGTGANVLTF. CDR3 sequence (DNA): TGCGCCAGCAGCCGGCCCGGGGGGACTGGGGCCAACGTCCTGACTTTC.

The chain carries TRBV27 and TRBJ1-1; 7 bases align to TRBD1. J was trimmed by 4 bases and V by 3 bases; bases with no gene match: 8. CDR1 and CDR2 from the germline V gene are MNHEY and SMNVEV (reference sequence). The length of the CDR3 is 15 residues. The CDR3 loop is CASSFASGGFTEAFF. CDR3 nucleotide sequence: TGTGCCAGCAGTTTCGCGTCAGGGGGATTCACTGAAGCTTTCTTT.

The rearrangement uses TRBV7-2 and TRBJ2-1; D might be TRBD2 (5 bases). CDR1 and CDR2 (germline): SGHTA, FQGNSA. V was clipped by 5 bases and J by 12 bases, with 11 bases between them. CDR3 length: 11 residues. CDR3 DNA sequence: TGTGCCAGCAGCCCACTAGTGGTGCAGTTCTTC. It encodes CASSPLVVQFF.

This clone was detected a few times. This sequence joins TRBV6-5 and TRBJ2-7; 9 nucleotides line up with TRBD2. The germline gives CDR1 MNHEY, CDR2 SVGAGI. J lost 3 bases, V lost 5 bases, and 5 bases had no gene match. This CDR3 has 14 amino acids. The DNA of the CDR3 is TGTGCCAGCAGTCCCCGGACTAGCGACTACGAGCAGTACTTC. Translating it yields CASSPRTSDYEQYF.

The chain is built from TRBV4-3 and TRBJ1-2; no clear D gene. The germline CDR1 and CDR2 sequences are LGHNA and YSLEER. Trimming removed 4 bases from V and 8 bases from J, with 17 bases in between. The CDR3 is made up of 14 amino acids. This CDR3 reads CASSLAFTPGGYTF. The DNA for the CDR3 is TGCGCCAGCAGCCTCGCCTTCACACCCGGGGGCTACACCTTC.

The chain joins TRBV13 to TRBJ2-5; a weak D match, TRBD2 (6 bases). Deletions cut 2 bases from V and 9 bases from J, with 19 bases between. This CDR3 comprises 15 residues. CDR1 is PRHDT, CDR2 FYEKMQ, per germline (reference sequence). The DNA for the CDR3 is TGTGCCAGCAGCTTAATGAGCCCCCTTTCGGGGGCCCAGTACTTC. It is translated as CASSLMSPLSGAQYF.

This chain uses TRBV29-1 with TRBJ2-2; D possibly corresponds to TRBD2 (6 bases). The CDR3 runs to 19 residues. Looked up from germline, CDR1 is SQVTM and CDR2 is ANQGSEA. Trimming took 2 bases from V and 7 from J, leaving 29 bases between them. DNA for the CDR3: TGCAGCGTTGAACTGGGTGGGACCAGTTTGATCGGGGGTATCGGGGAGCTGTTTTTT. Translating gives CSVELGGTSLIGGIGELFF.